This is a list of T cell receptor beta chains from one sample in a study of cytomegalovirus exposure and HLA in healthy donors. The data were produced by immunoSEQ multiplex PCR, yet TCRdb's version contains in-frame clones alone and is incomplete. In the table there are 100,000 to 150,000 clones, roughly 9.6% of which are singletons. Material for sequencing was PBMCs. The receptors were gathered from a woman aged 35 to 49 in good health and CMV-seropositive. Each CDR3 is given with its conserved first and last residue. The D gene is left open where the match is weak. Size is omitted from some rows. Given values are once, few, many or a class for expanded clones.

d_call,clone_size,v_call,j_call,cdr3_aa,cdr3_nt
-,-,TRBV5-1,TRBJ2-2,CASSKTGALNTGELFF,TGCGCCAGCAGCAAGACAGGCGCCCTGAACACCGGGGAGCTGTTTTTT
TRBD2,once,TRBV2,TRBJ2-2,CASHRLARNTGELFF,TGTGCCAGCCATAGACTAGCGAGGAACACCGGGGAGCTGTTTTTT
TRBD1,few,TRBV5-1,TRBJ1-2,CASSLEGGEVNGYTF,TGCGCCAGCAGCTTGGAAGGGGGCGAAGTAAATGGCTACACCTTC
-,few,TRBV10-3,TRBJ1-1,CAMGGIGTEAFF,TGTGCCATGGGGGGTATAGGCACTGAAGCTTTCTTT
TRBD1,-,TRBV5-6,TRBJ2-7,CASSWEQGFSSYEQYF,TGTGCCAGCAGCTGGGAACAGGGGTTCTCCTCCTACGAGCAGTACTTC
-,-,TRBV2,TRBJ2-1,CASTGVARGNEQFF,TGTGCCAGCACGGGAGTAGCGAGGGGAAATGAGCAGTTCTTC
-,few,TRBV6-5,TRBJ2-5,CASSPGGVRGETQYF,TGTGCCAGCAGCCCCGGGGGTGTTCGGGGTGAGACCCAGTACTTC
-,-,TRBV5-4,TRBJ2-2,CASSPGGADGELFF,TGTGCCAGCAGCCCTGGGGGGGCAGACGGGGAGCTGTTTTTT
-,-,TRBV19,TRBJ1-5,CASSWGVYSNQPQHF,TGTGCCAGTAGTTGGGGGGTTTATAGCAATCAGCCCCAGCATTTT
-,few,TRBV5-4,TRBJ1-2,CASSLVAVYGYTF,TGTGCCAGCAGCTTGGTGGCAGTCTATGGCTACACCTTC
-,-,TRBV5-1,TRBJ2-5,CASSWSGSIGETQYF,TGCGCCAGCAGCTGGAGCGGTTCTATCGGAGAGACCCAGTACTTC
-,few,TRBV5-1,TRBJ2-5,CASSFGGSETQYF,TGCGCCAGCAGCTTTGGAGGGTCAGAGACCCAGTACTTC
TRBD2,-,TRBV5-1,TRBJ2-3,CASSIYAGGNLDTQYF,TGCGCCAGCAGCATCTACGCGGGGGGAAATTTGGATACGCAGTATTTT
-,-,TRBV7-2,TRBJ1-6,CASSSLGGSNSPLHF,TGTGCCAGCAGCTCCCTCGGGGGTAGTAATTCACCCCTCCACTTT
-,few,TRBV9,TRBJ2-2,CASSVVEGTGELFF,TGTGCCAGCAGCGTAGTTGAGGGCACCGGGGAGCTGTTTTTT
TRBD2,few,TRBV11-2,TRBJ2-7,CASSHLTGLANYEQYF,TGTGCCAGCAGCCATCTGACGGGACTAGCCAACTACGAGCAGTACTTC
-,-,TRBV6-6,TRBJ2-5,CASSPTALQQETQYF,TGTGCCAGCAGTCCGACAGCATTACAGCAAGAGACCCAGTACTTC
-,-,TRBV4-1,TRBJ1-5,CASSQEEGYQPQHF,TGCGCCAGCAGCCAAGAGGAGGGGTATCAGCCCCAGCATTTT
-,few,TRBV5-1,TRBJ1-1,CASSLAGLDTEAFF,TGCGCCAGCAGCTTGGCAGGGTTGGACACTGAAGCTTTCTTT
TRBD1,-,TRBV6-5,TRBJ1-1,CASSYSTGLGTEAFF,TGTGCCAGCAGTTACTCGACAGGGTTAGGCACTGAAGCTTTCTTT
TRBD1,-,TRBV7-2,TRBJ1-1,CASSLQFQGGTEAFF,TGTGCCAGCAGCTTACAGTTCCAGGGGGGCACTGAAGCTTTCTTT
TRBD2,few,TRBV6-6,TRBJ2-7,CASSYSVGGEQYF,TGTGCCAGCAGTTACTCGGTGGGAGGGGAGCAGTACTTC
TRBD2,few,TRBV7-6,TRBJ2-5,CASSPIAGEKETQYF,TGTGCCAGCAGCCCCATAGCGGGGGAGAAAGAGACCCAGTACTTC
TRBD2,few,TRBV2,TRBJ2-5,CASTRTSGGAETQYF,TGTGCCAGCACCAGGACTAGCGGGGGGGCAGAGACCCAGTACTTC
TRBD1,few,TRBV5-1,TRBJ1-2,CASSLAGTGGGYTF,TGCGCCAGCAGCTTGGCCGGGACAGGGGGTGGCTACACCTTC
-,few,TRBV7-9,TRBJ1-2,CASSLRQDGYTF,TGTGCCAGCAGCTTAAGACAGGATGGCTACACCTTC
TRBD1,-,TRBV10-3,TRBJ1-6,CATRGTGHDSPLHF,TGTGCCACCCGAGGGACAGGTCACGATTCACCCCTCCACTTT
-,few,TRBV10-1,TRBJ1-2,CASSESPNYGYTF,TGCGCCAGCAGTGAGAGCCCCAACTATGGCTACACCTTC
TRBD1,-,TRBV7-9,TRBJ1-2,CASGRTGAYGYTF,TGTGCCAGCGGGCGGACAGGGGCCTATGGCTACACCTTC
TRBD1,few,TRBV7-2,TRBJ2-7,CASSYRGPYEQYF,TGTGCCAGCAGCTACAGGGGCCCCTACGAGCAGTACTTC
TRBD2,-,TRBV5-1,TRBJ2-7,CASSGTSGGTYSYEQYF,TGCGCCAGCAGTGGGACTAGCGGGGGGACCTACTCCTACGAGCAGTACTTC
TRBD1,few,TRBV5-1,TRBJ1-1,CASSFLGQGALNTEAFF,TGCGCCAGCAGCTTCCTAGGACAGGGGGCCTTGAACACTGAAGCTTTCTTT
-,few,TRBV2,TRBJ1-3,CASSVGAWGDTIYF,TGTGCCAGCAGTGTCGGAGCCTGGGGAGACACCATATATTTT
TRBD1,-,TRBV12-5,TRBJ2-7,CASGTGQGATYEQYF,TGTGCTAGTGGTACCGGACAGGGGGCCACCTACGAGCAGTACTTC
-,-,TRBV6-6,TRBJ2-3,CASSYSGGHTDTQYF,TGTGCCAGCAGTTACTCGGGGGGGCACACAGATACGCAGTATTTT